Following are 25 T cell receptor beta chains from one sample sequenced in a study of blood T cell repertoires in COVID-19. This table comes from immunoSEQ multiplex PCR, and its TCRdb copy is limited to in-frame clones, with some not included. The repertoire holds a few hundred thousand clones, with around 87% as singletons. Material for sequencing was PBMCs or T cells enriched from blood (not recorded which). Receptor source: a man aged 25 to 40 who had recovered from COVID-19.

The J gene is TRBJ1-4, the V gene TRBV2, with D possibly TRBD1 on 6 matching bases. V was clipped by 4 bases and J by 7 bases, with 13 bases between them. Germline lookup yields CDR1 SNHLY and CDR2 FYNNEI. The CDR3 covers 14 residues. DNA for the CDR3: TGTGCCAGCAGTGTTTTGGGGGCGGGTGAAAAACTGTTTTTT. Translating gives CASSVLGAGEKLFF. Full variable domain (missing parts from reference TRBV2 and TRBJ1-4): EPEVTQTPSHQVTQMGQEVILRCVPISNHLYFYWYRQILGQKVEFLVSFYNNEISEKSEIFDDQFSVERPDGSNFTLKIRSTKLEDSAMYFCASSVLGAGEKLFFGSGTQLSVL.

J is TRBJ1-1 and V is TRBV11-2, with a possible D match to TRBD1 (5 bases). CDR1 SGHAT and CDR2 FQNNGV come from the germline V gene. This CDR3 comprises 16 residues. V was cut by 0 bases and J by 3 bases, with 14 bases left in between. CDR3 nucleotide sequence: TGTGCCAGCAGCTTAGATTATGGGGCCGGGTACACTGAAGCTTTCTTT. Amino acid sequence: CASSLDYGAGYTEAFF. Full variable domain (missing parts from reference TRBV11-2 and TRBJ1-1): EAGVAQSPRYKIIEKRQSVAFWCNPISGHATLYWYQQILGQGPKLLIQFQNNGVVDDSQLPKDRFSAERLKGVDSTLKIQPAKLEDSAVYLCASSLDYGAGYTEAFFGQGTRLTVV.

This chain joins TRBV28 and TRBJ1-5; TRBD1 is a possible D gene (6 bases). This CDR3 is 14 amino acids long. CDR1 MDHEN and CDR2 SYDVKM come from the germline V gene. V lost 8 bases, J lost 3 bases, and 14 bases lay in between. The CDR3 reads CASRGQRDNQPQHF. The CDR3 coding sequence is TGTGCCAGCCGAGGACAGAGAGACAATCAGCCCCAGCATTTT.

The chain joins TRBV5-4 to TRBJ2-1, with 11 nucleotides matching TRBD2. V was clipped by 3 bases and J by 7 bases; unmatched bases: 6. Per the germline V gene, CDR1 is SGHNT and CDR2 is YYREEE (reference sequence). There are 15 residues in the CDR3. The CDR3 loop is CASSWGLAAPNEQFF. Written as DNA, the CDR3 is TGTGCCAGCAGCTGGGGACTAGCGGCCCCGAATGAGCAGTTCTTC.

J is TRBJ1-2 and V is TRBV30; 8 bases agree with TRBD1. V was pared by 0 bases and J by 5 bases, with 8 bases of the junction left unmatched. Per the germline V gene, CDR1 is GTSNPN and CDR2 is SVGIG (reference sequence). The CDR3 runs to 15 residues. CDR3 sequence reads: CAWSVSFGQGYGYTF. The CDR3 DNA reads as TGTGCCTGGAGTGTTTCATTCGGACAGGGTTATGGCTACACCTTC. Full variable domain (remainder filled in from reference TRBV30 and TRBJ1-2): SQTIHQWPATLVQPVGSPLSLECTVEGTSNPNLYWYRQAAGRGLQLLFYSVGIGQISSEVPQNLSASRPQDRQFILSSKKLLLSDSGFYLCAWSVSFGQGYGYTFGSGTRLTVV.

This clone was detected only once. V is TRBV18 and J is TRBJ1-1; 7 bases are shared with TRBD1. This CDR3 comprises 14 residues. The germline CDR1 and CDR2 sequences are KGHSH and LQKENI. V was pared by 3 bases and J by 11 bases, with 12 bases of the junction left unmatched. For the CDR3, the DNA is TGTGCCAGCTCACCTGCAGGGGCCCCACAGGGGGCTTTCTTT. It encodes CASSPAGAPQGAFF.

The genes are TRBV28 and TRBJ2-3; the match to TRBD2 covers 12 bases. The ends lost 7 bases at V and 1 base at J; junction bases unmatched: 18. The CDR3 totals 20 residues. Germline assignment: CDR1 MDHEN and CDR2 SYDVKM. In DNA form, the CDR3 reads TGTGCCAGCACACCTGGTTTTAACGGACTAGCGGGGATCCGCACAGATACGCAGTATTTT. Protein: CASTPGFNGLAGIRTDTQYF.

The count of this clone is one. The chain combines TRBV7-6 with TRBJ2-7; D gene uncertain. The CDR3 extends over 15 amino acids. Germline-derived CDR1 and CDR2 are SGHVS and FNYEAQ. V was pared by 5 bases and J by 2 bases, with 16 bases between. CDR3 amino acids: CASSRLVQATYEQYF. CDR3 sequence (DNA): TGTGCCAGCAGCCGCCTGGTGCAGGCCACCTACGAGCAGTACTTC.

This clone was seen more than once but under ten times. V gene TRBV10-3 combines with J gene TRBJ1-3; perhaps TRBD1 as D (6 bases). V lost 6 bases, J lost 0 bases, and 9 bases lay in between. The CDR3 is 14 amino acids. Germline V CDR1 and CDR2: ENHRY, SYGVKD. CDR3 loop: CAISGQLSGNTIYF. The CDR3 nucleotides are TGTGCCATCAGCGGACAGCTCTCTGGAAACACCATATATTTT.

The chain uses TRBV15 and TRBJ1-4, with a weak D call TRBD1 (5 bases). The V end lost 4 bases, the J end lost 4 bases, and 13 bases lay between the germline ends. Germline V lookup: CDR1 LNHNV, CDR2 YYDKDF (reference sequence). The CDR3 runs to 15 residues. The DNA of the CDR3 is TGTGCCACCAGCACTGAGGCAGGGAATAATGAAAAACTGTTTTTT. Its translation is CATSTEAGNNEKLFF.

This clone occurred once. The rearrangement links TRBV10-2 to TRBJ1-2; possible D gene TRBD1, 6 bases. The CDR3 totals 14 residues. Germline CDR1 is WSHSY and CDR2 is SAAADI. V lost 0 bases and J 8 bases, leaving 13 bases between the germline ends. The CDR3 sequence is CASSESQGKMGYTF. In DNA, the CDR3 is TGCGCCAGCAGTGAGTCGCAGGGGAAGATGGGCTACACCTTC.

The chain links TRBV28 to TRBJ1-1, with D possibly TRBD1 on 6 matching bases. The V end was cut by 1 base, the J end by 5 bases, with 8 bases between. The CDR3 covers 13 residues. Germline V CDR1 and CDR2: MDHEN, SYDVKM. CDR3 bases: TGTGCCAGCAGTTTATCAGGACAGACTGAAGCTTTCTTT. It translates to CASSLSGQTEAFF.

The chain recombines TRBV6-4 with TRBJ2-1, with 14 positions matching TRBD2. This CDR3 is built from 14 residues. After removal of 1 base from V and 13 bases from J, the junction contained 3 bases not matched to a gene. Germline loops: CDR1 MRHNA, CDR2 SNTAGT. In nucleotides, the CDR3 is TGTGCCAGCAGTGACTTGGGACTAGCGGGAGCACAGTTCTTC. This encodes CASSDLGLAGAQFF.

J is TRBJ1-2 and V is TRBV18; 8 nucleotides agree with TRBD1. Germline lookup yields CDR1 KGHSH and CDR2 LQKENI. The J segment lost 6 bases and the V segment lost 3 bases, leaving 6 bases of the junction unmatched. CDR3 size: 14 residues. The CDR3 coding sequence is TGTGCCAGCTCACCTTCGCAGGGGGCCCATGGCTACACCTTC. Translating gives CASSPSQGAHGYTF.

The rearrangement links TRBV4-1 to TRBJ2-7, with a possible D match to TRBD1 (6 bases). The CDR3 spans 16 residues. The V and J ends lost 2 bases and 2 bases respectively, with 16 bases between them. Germline V lookup: CDR1 MGHRA, CDR2 YSYEKL. CDR3 protein: CASSQTTAGVAYEQYF. In DNA form, the CDR3 reads TGCGCCAGCAGCCAAACCACCGCAGGGGTCGCCTACGAGCAGTACTTC.

The rearrangement uses TRBV9 and TRBJ2-3, with 10 nucleotides matching TRBD1. There are 16 residues in the CDR3. With V trimmed by 3 bases and J by 3 bases, 7 bases remained unmatched. The V gene's germline CDR1 is SGDLS and CDR2 YYNGEE. Here the CDR3 DNA reads TGTGCCAGCAGCGAATCCGGGACAGGGGTTACAGATACGCAGTATTTT. Protein sequence: CASSESGTGVTDTQYF. Full variable domain (outside the CDR3, taken from reference TRBV9 and TRBJ2-3): DSGVTQTPKHLITATGQRVTLRCSPRSGDLSVYWYQQSLDQGLQFLIQYYNGEERAKGNILERFSAQQFPDLHSELNLSSLELGDSALYFCASSESGTGVTDTQYFGPGTRLTVL.

This clone came up once. J is TRBJ2-7 and V is TRBV13, with D unclear. From germline, CDR1 is PRHDT and CDR2 FYEKMQ (reference sequence). The CDR3 spans 11 residues. Trimming shortened V by 5 bases and J by 7 bases, and 9 bases separated the two germline ends. Written as DNA, the CDR3 is TGTGCCAGCAGCCTTCCCGGGGAGCAGTACTTC. It specifies CASSLPGEQYF.

The chain uses TRBV7-9 and TRBJ1-1; D gene unclear. The CDR3 has 13 residues. CDR1 is SEHNR and CDR2 is FQNEAQ in the germline V gene (reference sequence). V lost 3 bases and J 0 bases, leaving 5 bases between the germline ends. The CDR3 region is CASSFPMNTEAFF. Written as DNA, the CDR3 is TGTGCCAGCAGCTTCCCCATGAACACTGAAGCTTTCTTT.

The chain is built from TRBV2 and TRBJ1-1, with D hard to call. The ends were cut back, 4 bases at V and 5 bases at J, with 14 bases in the middle. In germline, CDR1 is SNHLY, CDR2 FYNNEI. The CDR3 sequence is 14 residues long. The CDR3 region is CASSGAAAETEAFF. Written as DNA, the CDR3 is TGTGCCAGCAGTGGCGCAGCGGCGGAGACTGAAGCTTTCTTT.

The rearrangement links TRBV30 to TRBJ2-3; possibly TRBD2 for D (6 bases). The germline V gene encodes CDR1 GTSNPN and CDR2 SVGIG (reference sequence). The CDR3 has 16 residues. Trimming cost V 0 bases and J 0 bases, with 13 bases left between them. CDR3 DNA sequence: TGTGCCTGGAGTGTTGGAGGGGCTCGTAGCACAGATACGCAGTATTTT. This gives the protein CAWSVGGARSTDTQYF.

The chain has TRBV11-2 and TRBJ2-7; 8 bases align to TRBD2. The trim removed 0 bases at V and 0 bases at J, leaving 1 base unmatched. The CDR3 totals 15 residues. Germline V CDR1 and CDR2: SGHAT, FQNNGV. DNA of the CDR3: TGTGCCAGCAGCTTAGAACTAGCGGCCTCCTACGAGCAGTACTTC. This codes for CASSLELAASYEQYF. The full variable domain, its missing parts supplied by reference TRBV11-2 and TRBJ2-7, is EAGVAQSPRYKIIEKRQSVAFWCNPISGHATLYWYQQILGQGPKLLIQFQNNGVVDDSQLPKDRFSAERLKGVDSTLKIQPAKLEDSAVYLCASSLELAASYEQYFGPGTRLTVT.

The V and J genes are TRBV7-9 and TRBJ2-2; 8 bases match TRBD2. After removal of 0 bases from V and 7 bases from J, the junction contained 4 bases not matched to a gene. Germline CDR1 and CDR2: SEHNR and FQNEAQ (reference sequence). The CDR3 is made up of 15 amino acids. CDR3 in DNA: TGTGCCAGCAGCTTAGCGCGGCTAGCGGGCGGGGAGCTGTTTTTT. It yields the protein CASSLARLAGGELFF. The full variable domain, completed using reference TRBV7-9 and TRBJ2-2, is DTGVSQNPRHKITKRGQNVTFRCDPISEHNRLYWYRQTLGQGPEFLTYFQNEAQLEKSRLLSDRFSAERPKGSFSTLEIQRTEQGDSAMYLCASSLARLAGGELFFGEGSRLTVL.

The chain carries TRBV20-1 and TRBJ2-7; 8 nucleotides align to TRBD1. Germline trimming cut 3 bases from V and 3 bases from J; bases unmatched to any gene: 16. This CDR3 is 17 amino acids long. Germline loops: CDR1 DFQATT, CDR2 SNEGSKA (reference sequence). The CDR3 protein is CSASRQGTYSDHYEQYF. The CDR3 nucleotides read TGCAGTGCTAGTAGACAGGGGACCTATTCAGATCACTACGAGCAGTACTTC.

The chain links TRBV7-6 to TRBJ2-3; maybe TRBD1 (6 bases). V lost 5 bases and J 1 base, leaving 13 bases between the germline ends. This CDR3 is 15 amino acids long. Germline-derived CDR1 and CDR2 are SGHVS and FNYEAQ. CDR3 DNA: TGTGCCAGCAGCCAAATGGACAGCGGCACAGATACGCAGTATTTT. Its protein is CASSQMDSGTDTQYF.

This clone has just a few counts. The genes are TRBV12-5 and TRBJ1-1, with 7 nucleotides matching TRBD1. Germline V gene lookup returns CDR1 LGHNT and CDR2 FRNRAP. CDR3 length: 20 residues. V shed 4 bases, J shed 3 bases, and the junction held 23 bases outside the gene matches. DNA for the CDR3: TGTGCTAGTGGTTCCTCGCCCCGAAAGACAGGGATGACCCTATACACTGAAGCTTTCTTT. Its translation: CASGSSPRKTGMTLYTEAFF.